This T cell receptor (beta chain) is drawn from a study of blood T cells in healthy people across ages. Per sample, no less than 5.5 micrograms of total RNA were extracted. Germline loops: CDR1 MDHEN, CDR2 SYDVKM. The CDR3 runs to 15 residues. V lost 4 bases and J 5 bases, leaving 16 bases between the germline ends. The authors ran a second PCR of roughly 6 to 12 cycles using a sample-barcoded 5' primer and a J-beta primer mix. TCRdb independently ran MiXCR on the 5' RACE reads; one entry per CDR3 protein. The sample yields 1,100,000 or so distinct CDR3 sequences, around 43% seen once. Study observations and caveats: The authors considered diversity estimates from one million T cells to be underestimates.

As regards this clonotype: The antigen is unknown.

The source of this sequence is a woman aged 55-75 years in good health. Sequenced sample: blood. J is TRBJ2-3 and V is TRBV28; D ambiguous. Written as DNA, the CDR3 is TGTGCCAGCAGTTGGCAGCGTCTAATGGGAGATACGCAGTATTTT. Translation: CASSWQRLMGDTQYF.